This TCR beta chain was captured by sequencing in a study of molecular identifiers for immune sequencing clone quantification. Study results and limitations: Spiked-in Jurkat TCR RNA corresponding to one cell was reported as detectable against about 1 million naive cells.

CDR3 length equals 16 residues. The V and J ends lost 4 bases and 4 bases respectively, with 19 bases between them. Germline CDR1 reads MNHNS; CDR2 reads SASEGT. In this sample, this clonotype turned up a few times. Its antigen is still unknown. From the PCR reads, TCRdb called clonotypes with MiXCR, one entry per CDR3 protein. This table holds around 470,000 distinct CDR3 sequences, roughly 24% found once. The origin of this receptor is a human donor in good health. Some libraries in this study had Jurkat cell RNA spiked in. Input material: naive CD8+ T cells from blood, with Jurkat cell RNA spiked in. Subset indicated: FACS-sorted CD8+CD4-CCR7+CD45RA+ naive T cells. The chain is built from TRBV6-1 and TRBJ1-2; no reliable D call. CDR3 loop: CASSGHGVRGGYGYTF. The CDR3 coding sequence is TGTGCCAGCAGTGGGCATGGAGTGCGCGGTGGCTATGGCTACACCTTC.